The clone carrying this T cell receptor beta chain was counted a few times. Its antigen is unidentified. These data come from a study of T cell responses to AZD1222 COVID-19 vaccine. Study-level findings and limits: After two AZD1222 doses, spike-specific TCR breadth and depth rose versus day 0. Vaccine-associated CD4 TCRs spanned spike, dominant at 160-218 and 743-854. Nearly half of spike-specific TCRs reportedly target variant regions that are unmutated in the B.1.351 and B.1.1.7 variants. Mostly white British, mostly female donors; authors suggested clonal diversity may be underestimated.

Trimming removed 1 base from V and 0 bases from J, with 9 bases in between. Germline-derived CDR1 and CDR2 are SGHAT and FQDESV (reference sequence). The length of the CDR3 is 15 residues. Some clones are missing from TCRdb's copy, which holds only in-frame ones; the method was immunoSEQ multiplex PCR. This sample has some 140,000 clones, with around 90% found just once. The specimen comprised peripheral blood, sampled on day 0 of AZD1222 vaccination. The TCR comes from an adult in good health. The chain is built from TRBV11-1 and TRBJ1-1, with D hard to call. CDR3 amino acids: CASSLDPTVNTEAFF. As DNA, the CDR3 is TGTGCCAGCAGCTTAGACCCCACAGTGAACACTGAAGCTTTCTTT.